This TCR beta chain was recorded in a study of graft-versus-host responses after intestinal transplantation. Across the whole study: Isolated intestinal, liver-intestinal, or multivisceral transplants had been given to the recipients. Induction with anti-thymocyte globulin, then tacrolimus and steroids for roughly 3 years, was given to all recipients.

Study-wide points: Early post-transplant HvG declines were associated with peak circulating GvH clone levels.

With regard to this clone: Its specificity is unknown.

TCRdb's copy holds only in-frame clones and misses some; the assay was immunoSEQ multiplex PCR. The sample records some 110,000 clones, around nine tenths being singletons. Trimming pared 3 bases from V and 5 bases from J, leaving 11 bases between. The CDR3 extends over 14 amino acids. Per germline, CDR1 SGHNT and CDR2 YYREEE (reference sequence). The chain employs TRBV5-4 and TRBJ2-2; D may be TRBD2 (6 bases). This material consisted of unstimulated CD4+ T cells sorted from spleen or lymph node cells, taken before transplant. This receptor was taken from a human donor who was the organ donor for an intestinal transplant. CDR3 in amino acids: CASSSGTLTGELFF. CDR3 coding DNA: TGTGCCAGCAGCTCCGGGACTCTAACCGGGGAGCTGTTTTTT. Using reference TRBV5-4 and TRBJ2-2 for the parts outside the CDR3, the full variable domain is ETGVTQSPTHLIKTRGQQVTLRCSSQSGHNTVSWYQQALGQGPQFIFQYYREEENGRGNFPPRFSGLQFPNYSSELNVNALELDDSALYLCASSSGTLTGELFFGEGSRLTVL.